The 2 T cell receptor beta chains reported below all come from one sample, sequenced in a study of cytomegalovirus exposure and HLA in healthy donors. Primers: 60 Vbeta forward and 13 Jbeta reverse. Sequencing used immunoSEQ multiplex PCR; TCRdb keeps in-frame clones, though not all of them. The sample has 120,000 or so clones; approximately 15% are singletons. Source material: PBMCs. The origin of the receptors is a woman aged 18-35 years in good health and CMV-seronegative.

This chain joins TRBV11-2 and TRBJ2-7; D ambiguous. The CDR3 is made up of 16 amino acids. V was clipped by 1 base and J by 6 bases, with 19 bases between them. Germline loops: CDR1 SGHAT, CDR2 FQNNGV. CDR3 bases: TGTGCCAGCAGCTTAGGCTGGTGGCAACCAAAAAGCGAGCAGTACTTC. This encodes CASSLGWWQPKSEQYF.

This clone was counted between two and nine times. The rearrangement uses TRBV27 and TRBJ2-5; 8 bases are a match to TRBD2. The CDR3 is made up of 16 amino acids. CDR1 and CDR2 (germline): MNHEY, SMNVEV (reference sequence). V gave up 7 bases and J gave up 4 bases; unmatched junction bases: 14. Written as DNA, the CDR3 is TGTGCCAGCAACCTACCCACAGGGACTAGGGGAGAGACCCAGTACTTC. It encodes CASNLPTGTRGETQYF.